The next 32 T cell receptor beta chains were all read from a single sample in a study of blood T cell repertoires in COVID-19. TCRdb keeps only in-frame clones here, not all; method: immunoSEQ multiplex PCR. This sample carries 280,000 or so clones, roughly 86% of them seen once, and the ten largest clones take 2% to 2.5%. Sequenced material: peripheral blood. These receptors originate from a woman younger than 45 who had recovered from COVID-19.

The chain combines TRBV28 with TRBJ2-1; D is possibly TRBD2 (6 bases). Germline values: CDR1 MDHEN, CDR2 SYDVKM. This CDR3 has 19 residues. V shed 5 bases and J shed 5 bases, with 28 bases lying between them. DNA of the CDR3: TGTGCCAGCAGTCAAACCGCTTTAATCGGGAGATTGGTTAACAATGAGCAGTTCTTC. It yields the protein CASSQTALIGRLVNNEQFF.

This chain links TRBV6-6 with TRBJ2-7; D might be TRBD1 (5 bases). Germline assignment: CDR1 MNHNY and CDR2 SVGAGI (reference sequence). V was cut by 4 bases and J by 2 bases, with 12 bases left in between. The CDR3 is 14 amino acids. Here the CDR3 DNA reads TGTGCCAGCAGTTTTTCTACAGGCCCCTACGAGCAGTACTTC. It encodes CASSFSTGPYEQYF.

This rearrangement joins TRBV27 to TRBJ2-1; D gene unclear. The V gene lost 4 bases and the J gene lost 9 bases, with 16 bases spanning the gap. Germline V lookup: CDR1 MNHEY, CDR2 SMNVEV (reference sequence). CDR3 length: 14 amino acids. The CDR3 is CASSSDQVRLEQFF. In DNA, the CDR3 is TGTGCCAGCAGTTCAGACCAGGTCAGGCTTGAGCAGTTCTTC.

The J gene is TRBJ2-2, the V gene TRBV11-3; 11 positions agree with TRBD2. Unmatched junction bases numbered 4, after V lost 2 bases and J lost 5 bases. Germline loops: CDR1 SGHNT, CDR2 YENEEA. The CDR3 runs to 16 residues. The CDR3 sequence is CASSLRLAGNTGELFF. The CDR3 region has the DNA TGTGCCAGCAGCTTAAGACTAGCGGGGAATACCGGGGAGCTGTTTTTT.

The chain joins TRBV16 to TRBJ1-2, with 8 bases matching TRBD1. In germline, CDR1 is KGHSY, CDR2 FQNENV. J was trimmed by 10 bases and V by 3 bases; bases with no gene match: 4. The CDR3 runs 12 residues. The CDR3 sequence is CASSQTGVDYTF. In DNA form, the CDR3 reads TGTGCCAGCAGCCAGACAGGGGTCGACTACACCTTC.

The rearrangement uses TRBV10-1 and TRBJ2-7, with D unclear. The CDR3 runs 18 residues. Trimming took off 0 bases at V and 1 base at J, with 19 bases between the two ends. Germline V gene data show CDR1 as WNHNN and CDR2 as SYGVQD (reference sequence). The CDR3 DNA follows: TGCGCCAGCAGTGAGTCGATTTCGCCGTTGGGCAGATCCTACGAGCAGTACTTC. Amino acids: CASSESISPLGRSYEQYF.

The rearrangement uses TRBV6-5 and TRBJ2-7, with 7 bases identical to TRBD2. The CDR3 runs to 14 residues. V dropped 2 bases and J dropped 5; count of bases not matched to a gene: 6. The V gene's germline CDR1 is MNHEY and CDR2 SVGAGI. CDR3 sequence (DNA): TGTGCCAGCAGTTACGGGCTAGCGGAGGACGAGCAGTACTTC. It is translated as CASSYGLAEDEQYF.

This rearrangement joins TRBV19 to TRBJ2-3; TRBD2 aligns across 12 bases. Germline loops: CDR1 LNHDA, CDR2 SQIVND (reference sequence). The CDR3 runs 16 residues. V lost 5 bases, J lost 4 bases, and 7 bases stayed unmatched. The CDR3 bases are TGTGCCAGTAGTGCCTCTAGCGGGGGGGCCGCAGATACGCAGTATTTT. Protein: CASSASSGGAADTQYF. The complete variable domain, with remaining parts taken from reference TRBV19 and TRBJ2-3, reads DGGITQSPKYLFRKEGQNVTLSCEQNLNHDAMYWYRQDPGQGLRLIYYSQIVNDFQKGDIAEGYSVSREKKESFPLTVTSAQKNPTAFYLCASSASSGGAADTQYFGPGTRLTVL.

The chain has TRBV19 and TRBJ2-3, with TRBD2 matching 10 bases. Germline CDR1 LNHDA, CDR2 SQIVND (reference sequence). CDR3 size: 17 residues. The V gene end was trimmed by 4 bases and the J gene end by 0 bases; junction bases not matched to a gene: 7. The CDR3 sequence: CASSRRGLAESTDTQYF. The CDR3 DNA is TGTGCCAGTAGTAGACGAGGACTAGCGGAGAGCACAGATACGCAGTATTTT.

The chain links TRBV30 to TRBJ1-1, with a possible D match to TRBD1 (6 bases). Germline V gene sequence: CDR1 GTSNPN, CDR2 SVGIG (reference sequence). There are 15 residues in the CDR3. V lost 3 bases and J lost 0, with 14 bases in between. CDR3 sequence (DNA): TGTGCCTGGAGCAGGACCGGGACACTGAACACTGAAGCTTTCTTT. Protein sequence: CAWSRTGTLNTEAFF.

CDR3 protein: CASSQEGGAWGNEKLFF. The CDR3 DNA sequence: TGCGCCAGCAGCCAAGAAGGGGGCGCCTGGGGTAATGAAAAACTGTTTTTT. V and J are TRBV4-1 and TRBJ1-4; 7 nucleotides match TRBD1. CDR1 and CDR2 (germline): MGHRA, YSYEKL. J was trimmed by 4 bases and V by 0 bases; bases with no gene match: 8. CDR3 size: 17 residues.

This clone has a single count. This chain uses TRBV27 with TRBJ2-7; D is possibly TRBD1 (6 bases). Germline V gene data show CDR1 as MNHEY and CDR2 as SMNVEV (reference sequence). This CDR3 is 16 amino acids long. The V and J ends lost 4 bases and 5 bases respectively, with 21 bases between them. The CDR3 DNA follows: TGTGCCAGCAGTTCTAGACGGGATTTTGGGGGCCACGAGCAGTACTTC. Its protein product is CASSSRRDFGGHEQYF.

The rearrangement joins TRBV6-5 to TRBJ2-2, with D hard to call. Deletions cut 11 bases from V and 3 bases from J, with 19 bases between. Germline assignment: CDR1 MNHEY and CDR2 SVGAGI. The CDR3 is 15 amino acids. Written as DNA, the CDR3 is TGTGCCTGCAACAACAGAGTGATTCACACCGGGGAGCTGTTTTTT. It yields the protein CACNNRVIHTGELFF.

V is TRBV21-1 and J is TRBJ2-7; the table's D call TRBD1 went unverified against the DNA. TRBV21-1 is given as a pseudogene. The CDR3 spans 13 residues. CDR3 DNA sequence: TGTGCCAGCAGCGTACGGACAGCTTGCGAGCAGTACTTC. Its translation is CASSVRTACEQYF.

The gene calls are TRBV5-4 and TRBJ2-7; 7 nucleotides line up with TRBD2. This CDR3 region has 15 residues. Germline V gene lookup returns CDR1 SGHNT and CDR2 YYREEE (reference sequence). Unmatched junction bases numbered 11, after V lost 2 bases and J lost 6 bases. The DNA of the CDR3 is TGTGCCAGCAGCTTTAGTAGGGTGGGGGGGACCGAGCAGTACTTC. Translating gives CASSFSRVGGTEQYF.

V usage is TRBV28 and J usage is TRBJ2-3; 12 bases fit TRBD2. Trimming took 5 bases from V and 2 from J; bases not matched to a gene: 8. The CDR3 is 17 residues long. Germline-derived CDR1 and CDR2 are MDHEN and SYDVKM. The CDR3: CASSPSGLAGSTDTQYF. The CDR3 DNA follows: TGTGCCAGCAGTCCCTCCGGACTAGCGGGATCCACAGATACGCAGTATTTT.

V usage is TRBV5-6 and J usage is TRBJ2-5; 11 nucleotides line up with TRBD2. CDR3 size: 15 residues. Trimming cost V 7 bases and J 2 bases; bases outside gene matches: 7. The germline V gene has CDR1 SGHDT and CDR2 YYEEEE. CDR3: CASSPLAGVQETQYF. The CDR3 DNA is TGTGCCAGCTCCCCACTAGCGGGGGTGCAAGAGACCCAGTACTTC.

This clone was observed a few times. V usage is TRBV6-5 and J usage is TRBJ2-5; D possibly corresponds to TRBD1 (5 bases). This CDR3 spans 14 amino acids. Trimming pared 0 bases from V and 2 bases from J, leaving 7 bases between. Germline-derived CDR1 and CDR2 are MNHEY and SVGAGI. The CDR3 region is CASSYSGHQETQYF. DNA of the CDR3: TGTGCCAGCAGTTACTCGGGGCATCAAGAGACCCAGTACTTC.

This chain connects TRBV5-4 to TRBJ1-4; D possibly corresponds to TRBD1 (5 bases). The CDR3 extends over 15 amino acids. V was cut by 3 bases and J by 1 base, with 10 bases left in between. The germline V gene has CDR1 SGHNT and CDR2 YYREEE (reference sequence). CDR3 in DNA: TGTGCCAGCAGCTCGTCGGGGGGAACTAATGAAAAACTGTTTTTT. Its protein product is CASSSSGGTNEKLFF.

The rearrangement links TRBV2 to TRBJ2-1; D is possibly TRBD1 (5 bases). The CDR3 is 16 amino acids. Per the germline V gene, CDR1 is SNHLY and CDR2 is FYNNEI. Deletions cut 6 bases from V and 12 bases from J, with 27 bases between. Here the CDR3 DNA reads TGTGCCAGCAGAGCCACCTATATGACACTTTACACAGGGCAGTTCTTC. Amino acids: CASRATYMTLYTGQFF.

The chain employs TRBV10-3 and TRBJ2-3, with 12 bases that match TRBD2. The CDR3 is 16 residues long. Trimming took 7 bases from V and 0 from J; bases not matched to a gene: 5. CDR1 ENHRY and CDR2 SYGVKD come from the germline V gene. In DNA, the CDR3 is TGTGCCATCACGCCTAGCGGGGGGGCTAGCACAGATACGCAGTATTTT. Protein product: CAITPSGGASTDTQYF.

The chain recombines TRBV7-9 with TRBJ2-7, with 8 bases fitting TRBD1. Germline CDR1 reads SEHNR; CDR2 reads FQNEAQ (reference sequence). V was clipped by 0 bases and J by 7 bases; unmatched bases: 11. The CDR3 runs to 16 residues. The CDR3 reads CASSLARDRRRGEQYF. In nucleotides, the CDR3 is TGTGCCAGCAGCTTAGCCCGGGACAGGCGTCGGGGTGAGCAGTACTTC.

The CDR3 region has the DNA TGTGCCAGCAGAGACTGGACAGGGGGATGGCCCCAGCATTTT. It encodes CASRDWTGGWPQHF. The rearrangement uses TRBV6-5 and TRBJ1-5; 10 nucleotides line up with TRBD1. The CDR3 is 14 amino acids. J lost 9 bases, V lost 6 bases, and 8 bases had no gene match. Germline V gene lookup returns CDR1 MNHEY and CDR2 SVGAGI.

The CDR3 coding sequence is TGTGCCAGCAGCCAAACTGACAGTAACGTTCCTCAGCCCCAGCATTTT. As protein: CASSQTDSNVPQPQHF. The chain joins TRBV7-9 to TRBJ1-5; weak D call: TRBD1 (5 bases). This CDR3 has 16 residues. Deletions cut 5 bases from V and 6 bases from J, with 20 bases between. Germline assignment: CDR1 SEHNR and CDR2 FQNEAQ (reference sequence).

CDR3 coding DNA: TGTGCCAGCAGCTCCACAGGAACCAATCAGCCCCAGCATTTT. Translation gives CASSSTGTNQPQHF. The chain couples TRBV6-2 or TRBV6-3 to TRBJ1-5, with D perhaps matching TRBD1 (5 bases). The ends were cut back, 6 bases at V and 3 bases at J, with 12 bases in the middle. Germline loops: CDR1 MNHEY, CDR2 SVGEGT. The CDR3 runs 14 residues.

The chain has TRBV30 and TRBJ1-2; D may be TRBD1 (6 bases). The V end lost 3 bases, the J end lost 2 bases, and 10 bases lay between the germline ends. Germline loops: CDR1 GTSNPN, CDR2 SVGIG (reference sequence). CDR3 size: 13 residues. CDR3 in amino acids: CAWSYQGNYGYTF. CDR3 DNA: TGTGCCTGGAGCTACCAGGGGAACTATGGCTACACCTTC.

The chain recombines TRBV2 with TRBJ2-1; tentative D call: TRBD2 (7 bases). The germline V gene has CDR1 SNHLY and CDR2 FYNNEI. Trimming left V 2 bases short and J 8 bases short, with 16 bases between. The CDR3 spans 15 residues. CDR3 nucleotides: TGTGCCAGCAGTGAATTGTCGGGGGGCTCGGATGAGCAGTTCTTC. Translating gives CASSELSGGSDEQFF.

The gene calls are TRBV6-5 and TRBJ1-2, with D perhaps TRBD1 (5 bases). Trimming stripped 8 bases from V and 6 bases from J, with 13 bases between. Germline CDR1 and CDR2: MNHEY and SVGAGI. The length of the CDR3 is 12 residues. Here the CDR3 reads CASSLGGDGYTF. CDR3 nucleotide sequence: TGTGCCAGCTCCCTGGGGGGGGATGGCTACACCTTC.

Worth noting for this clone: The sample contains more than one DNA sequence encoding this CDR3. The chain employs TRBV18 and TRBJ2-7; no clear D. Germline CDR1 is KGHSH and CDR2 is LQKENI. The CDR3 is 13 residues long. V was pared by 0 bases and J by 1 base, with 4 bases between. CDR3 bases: TGTGCCAGCTCACCACCGTCTTCCTACGAGCAGTACTTC. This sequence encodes CASSPPSSYEQYF.

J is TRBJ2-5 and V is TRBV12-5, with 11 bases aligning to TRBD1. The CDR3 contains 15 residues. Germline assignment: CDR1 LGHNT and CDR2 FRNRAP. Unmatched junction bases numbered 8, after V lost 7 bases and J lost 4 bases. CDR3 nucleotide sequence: TGTGCTAGTGTTGGGGGACAGGGGGTAACAGAGACCCAGTACTTC. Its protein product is CASVGGQGVTETQYF.

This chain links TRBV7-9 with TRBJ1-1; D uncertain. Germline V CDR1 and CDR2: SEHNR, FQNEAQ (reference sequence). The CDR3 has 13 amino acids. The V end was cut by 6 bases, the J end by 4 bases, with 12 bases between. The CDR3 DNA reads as TGTGCCAGCAGTCCCCGGGGAAGCACTGAAGCTTTCTTT. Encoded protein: CASSPRGSTEAFF.

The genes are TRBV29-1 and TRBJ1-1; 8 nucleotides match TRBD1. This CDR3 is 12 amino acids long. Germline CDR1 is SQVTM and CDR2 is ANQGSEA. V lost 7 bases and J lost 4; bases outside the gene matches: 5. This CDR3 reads CSGTGGPTEAFF. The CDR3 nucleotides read TGCAGCGGAACAGGGGGTCCCACTGAAGCTTTCTTT.